These T cell receptor beta chains were read from a single sample in a study of blood T cell repertoires in COVID-19. The data were produced by immunoSEQ multiplex PCR, yet TCRdb's version contains in-frame clones alone and is incomplete. The sample lists 350,000 or so clones, around four fifths occurring once. The sequencing input was peripheral blood. The source is a man in his thirties or forties with active or convalescent COVID-19. CDR3s include the opening cysteine and the closing phenylalanine or tryptophan. Each record gives: D gene, clone size, V gene, J gene, CDR3 DNA, CDR3 protein. A D gene is named only where the DNA matches it firmly. A clone size is listed for some rows: how often the clone was seen (once, few, many), or a class if it is expanded.

.,.,TRBV21-1,TRBJ2-7,TGTGCCAGCAGCAAAGGGACAGGGGAGACCCGAACGACCTACGAGCAGTACTTC,CASSKGTGETRTTYEQYF
TRBD1,.,TRBV9,TRBJ1-1,TGTGCCAGCAGCGGCTCTGCCGGGACAGGGGTTGAAGCTTTCTTT,CASSGSAGTGVEAFF
TRBD1,.,TRBV5-1,TRBJ2-5,TGCGCCAGCAGCTTGGCGGGACAGGGTTACCAAGAGACCCAGTACTTC,CASSLAGQGYQETQYF
TRBD2,.,TRBV11-3,TRBJ2-2,TGTGCCAGCACTCGGCGGGGGACCGGGGAGCTGTTTTTT,CASTRRGTGELFF
.,.,TRBV12-2,TRBJ2-5,TGTGCAAGTCGTACAGGGGGGGAGACCCAGTACTTC,CASRTGGETQYF
.,.,TRBV28,TRBJ2-3,TGTGCCAGCAGTCCGGAGGCCGGCGCAGATACGCAGTATTTT,CASSPEAGADTQYF
TRBD2,.,TRBV6-6,TRBJ2-7,TGTGCCAGCAGTTACTCGTTAGGGACTAGCGGGGGCCAGCAGTACTTC,CASSYSLGTSGGQQYF
.,.,TRBV9,TRBJ2-2,TGTGCCAGCAGCGGGGGCTTTGCGTTCTCCGGGGAGCTGTTTTTT,CASSGGFAFSGELFF
TRBD1,once,TRBV5-1,TRBJ2-2,TGCGCCAGCAGCTCTACAGGGGGTGAAGGGCTGTTTTTT,CASSSTGGEGLFF
.,.,TRBV19,TRBJ1-1,TGTGCCAGCCTCCCAGGCAGTATGAACACTGAAGCTTTCTTT,CASLPGSMNTEAFF
TRBD1,.,TRBV11-3,TRBJ2-5,TGTGCCAGCAGCTTACAGGGGGCGCCGGCAGAGACCCAGTACTTC,CASSLQGAPAETQYF
.,.,TRBV5-1,TRBJ1-1,TGCGCCAGCAGCGGCGGACAGCTGAACACTGAAGCTTTCTTT,CASSGGQLNTEAFF
TRBD1,few,TRBV5-4,TRBJ2-3,TGTGCCAGCAGCTTGGGACAGGGGGCCTGGGATACGCAGTATTTT,CASSLGQGAWDTQYF
TRBD2,.,TRBV30,TRBJ2-1,TGTGCCTGGAGCCACCCCAGCGGGGGGATCTACAATGAGCAGTTCTTC,CAWSHPSGGIYNEQFF
TRBD2,few,TRBV9,TRBJ2-2,TGTGCCAGCAGCCCACGACTAGCGGGGAACACCGGGGAGCTGTTTTTT,CASSPRLAGNTGELFF
TRBD2,.,TRBV7-6,TRBJ2-7,TGTGCCAGCAGCTTAGGGGTAGCGGGAGGGCTCGAGCAGTACTTC,CASSLGVAGGLEQYF
.,.,TRBV6-5,TRBJ1-2,TGTGCCAGCTATCCTACCGGGACACTTAACTATGGCTACACCTTC,CASYPTGTLNYGYTF
TRBD1,once,TRBV5-1,TRBJ1-2,TGCGCCAGCAGCGAGGGACAGGGGAACTATGGCTACACCTTC,CASSEGQGNYGYTF
TRBD2,few,TRBV4-2,TRBJ2-7,TGTGCCAGCAGCCAAGGGGGGGCCACTAGCGGGAGAGGGGAGCAGTACTTC,CASSQGGATSGRGEQYF
.,.,TRBV5-6,TRBJ1-5,TGTGCCAGCAGCTTGGGTTCAGGCCAGCCCCAGCATTTT,CASSLGSGQPQHF
TRBD1,.,TRBV29-1,TRBJ1-2,TGCAGCGTTGAGGGGGGACAGGGGTTCCATGGCTACACCTTC,CSVEGGQGFHGYTF
TRBD2,.,TRBV2,TRBJ2-7,TGTGCCAGCGTTCCGACTTCCGGGACTAGCGGGGTTCAGTACTTC,CASVPTSGTSGVQYF
TRBD1,.,TRBV19,TRBJ2-1,TGTGCCAGTAGTATGAACAGGGGCGCAACCTACTACAATGAGCAGTTCTTC,CASSMNRGATYYNEQFF
.,.,TRBV7-3,TRBJ1-2,TGTGCCAGCAGCCTTGGGGCCACCTATGGCTACACCTTC,CASSLGATYGYTF
.,once,TRBV5-6,TRBJ2-1,TGTGCCAGCCGTTCTTTGGCGAACTCTAACACGGGGTCCTACAATGAGCAGTTCTTC,CASRSLANSNTGSYNEQFF
TRBD1,.,TRBV6-2/TRBV6-3,TRBJ2-2,TGTGCCAGCAGTTACCCTGGGACAGCGGAAACCGGGGAGCTGTTTTTT,CASSYPGTAETGELFF
TRBD1,.,TRBV6-2/TRBV6-3,TRBJ1-4,TGTGCCAGCAGCCTTACCGAGGGACAGGTGGTTTTT,CASSLTEGQVVF
TRBD2,.,TRBV6-5,TRBJ2-5,TGTGCCAGCAGTTTCTCTAGCGGGAGGGGGGAGACCCAGTACTTC,CASSFSSGRGETQYF
.,.,TRBV28,TRBJ2-6,TGTGCCAGCAGTGAGGGTTCTGGGGCCAACGTCCTGACTTTC,CASSEGSGANVLTF
TRBD1,.,TRBV7-9,TRBJ1-2,TGTGCCAGCAGCTTAGGGACAGGCTATGGCTACACCTTC,CASSLGTGYGYTF
.,.,TRBV27,TRBJ2-5,TGTGCCAGCAGTTCCCGAAGGGGCGGTCACCAAGAGACCCAGTACTTC,CASSSRRGGHQETQYF
.,few,TRBV11-2,TRBJ1-3,TGTGCCAGCAGCTTAAATCAGGGGCGAAACACCATATATTTT,CASSLNQGRNTIYF
TRBD2,.,TRBV2,TRBJ2-5,TGTGCCAGCAGTGGACTAGCCGGGGAGACCCAGTACTTC,CASSGLAGETQYF
TRBD1,.,TRBV7-9,TRBJ1-2,TGTGCCAGCAGCCGACAGGGAGGCTATGGCTACACCTTC,CASSRQGGYGYTF
TRBD2,.,TRBV28,TRBJ2-1,TGTGCCAGCACAGGGACTAGCGGACTATTCCGAGGGTACAATGAGCAGTTCTTC,CASTGTSGLFRGYNEQFF
.,.,TRBV4-2,TRBJ2-7,TGTGCCAGCAGCCAAGCTTTCCAGGTGGGGGGTATTTACGAGCAGTACTTC,CASSQAFQVGGIYEQYF
.,.,TRBV7-2,TRBJ2-4,TGTGCCAGCAGCTTAGTGGGGGAGGAGGAAGGGTACTTC,CASSLVGEEEGYF
.,.,TRBV5-1,TRBJ1-3,TGCGCCAGCAGCCCCGGGACATACGTCTCTGGAAACACCATATATTTT,CASSPGTYVSGNTIYF
.,few,TRBV11-3,TRBJ1-3,TGTGCCAGCAGCTTACGTGGAAACACCATATATTTT,CASSLRGNTIYF
TRBD1,.,TRBV10-3,TRBJ2-2,TGTGCCATCAGATGGACAGGGGAGGCCGGGGAGCTGTTTTTT,CAIRWTGEAGELFF
TRBD2,once,TRBV24-1,TRBJ2-3,TGTGCCACCAGTGATCCTTCGACTAGCCGGGGGGTGGATACGCAGTATTTT,CATSDPSTSRGVDTQYF
.,.,TRBV11-3,TRBJ2-3,TGTGCCAGCAGCCAGGTGTTCCATACGCAGTATTTT,CASSQVFHTQYF
TRBD1,.,TRBV5-1,TRBJ1-4,TGCGCCAGCAGTACAGGGGGCGCGAATGAAAAACTGTTTTTT,CASSTGGANEKLFF
TRBD1,.,TRBV6-5,TRBJ1-1,TGTGCCAGCAGTTACCAGGGGGCGCGAACTGAAGCTTTCTTT,CASSYQGARTEAFF
TRBD1,.,TRBV7-9,TRBJ2-1,TGTGCCAGCAGCTGGCCGGGACAGGGTGTCAATGAGCAGTTCTTC,CASSWPGQGVNEQFF
TRBD1,.,TRBV18,TRBJ2-7,TGTGCCAGCTCACCCAGACAGGGAGAGTTCTACGAGCAGTACTTC,CASSPRQGEFYEQYF
TRBD1,.,TRBV6-2/TRBV6-3,TRBJ1-2,TGTGCCAGCAGTTACGGAGGGACAGGGGCCGCCCCAAACTATGGCTACACCTTC,CASSYGGTGAAPNYGYTF
.,once,TRBV7-3,TRBJ2-1,TGTGCCAGCAGCTTCGGGAATGAGCAGTTCTTC,CASSFGNEQFF
TRBD1,few,TRBV6-2/TRBV6-3,TRBJ2-7,TGTGCCAGCAGTTACTCGGACAGGGGGCTGCTCTACGAGCAGTACTTC,CASSYSDRGLLYEQYF
TRBD2,once,TRBV3-1/TRBV3-2,TRBJ2-5,TGTGCCAGCAGCGGGACTAGCGGGAGAGGCAATGCGGAGACCCAGTACTTC,CASSGTSGRGNAETQYF
TRBD1,.,TRBV7-3,TRBJ1-2,TGTGCCAGCAGCTTATACCCTCTAGGACAGGGGGACTATGGCTACACCTTC,CASSLYPLGQGDYGYTF